This TCR beta chain is from a study of cytomegalovirus exposure and HLA in healthy donors. Vbeta (60) and Jbeta (13) primers were used in the PCR. Libraries were prepared by immunoSEQ multiplex PCR; TCRdb keeps only in-frame clonotypes and omits some of them. The sample consists of approximately 160,000 clones, roughly 85% of them appearing once. Sequenced: PBMCs. The TCR sequence derives from a man between 18 and 29 years old in good health and CMV-seropositive.

The DNA of the CDR3 is TGTGCCAGCACAGGGACAGTCAATCAGCCCCAGCATTTT. Its translation is CASTGTVNQPQHF. This chain links TRBV6-1 with TRBJ1-5, with TRBD1 matching 7 bases. Unmatched junction bases numbered 3, after V lost 7 bases and J lost 3 bases. The CDR3 is made up of 13 amino acids. The germline gives CDR1 MNHNS, CDR2 SASEGT.